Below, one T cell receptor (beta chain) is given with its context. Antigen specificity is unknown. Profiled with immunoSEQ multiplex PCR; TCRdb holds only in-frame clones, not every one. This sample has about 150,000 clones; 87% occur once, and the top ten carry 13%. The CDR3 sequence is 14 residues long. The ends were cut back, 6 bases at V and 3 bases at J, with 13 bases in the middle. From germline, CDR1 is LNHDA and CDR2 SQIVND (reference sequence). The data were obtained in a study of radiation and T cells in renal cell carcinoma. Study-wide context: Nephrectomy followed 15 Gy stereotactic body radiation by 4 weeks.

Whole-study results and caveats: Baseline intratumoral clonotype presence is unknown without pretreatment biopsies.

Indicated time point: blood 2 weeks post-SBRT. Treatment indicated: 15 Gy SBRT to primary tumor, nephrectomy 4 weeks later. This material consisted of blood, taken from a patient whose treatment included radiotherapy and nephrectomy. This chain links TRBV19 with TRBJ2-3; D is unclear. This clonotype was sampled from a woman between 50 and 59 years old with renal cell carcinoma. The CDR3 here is CASSREAATDTQYF. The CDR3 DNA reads TGTGCCAGTAGCCGTGAGGCAGCGACAGATACGCAGTATTTT.